The 6 T cell receptor beta chains listed next were all sequenced from one sample in a study of T cells in Graves' hyperthyroidism and ophthalmopathy. TCR beta CDR3 sequences were amplified from RNA transcripts. A first-round RT-PCR of the TCR CDR3 used the HTBI primer set. MiXCR, applied by TCRdb to the multiplex PCR reads, yields one record per CDR3 protein. In the table there are roughly 640,000 distinct CDR3 sequences, 16% of which are singletons. The sequenced material came from blood. Receptors were obtained from a woman between 40 and 55 years old with Graves' ophthalmopathy.

About this clonotype: The conserved final phenylalanine or tryptophan is absent from the CDR3, which likely points to a read error. J is TRBJ2-1 and V is TRBV27; weak D call: TRBD1 (6 bases). CDR3 length equals 16 residues. V was shortened by 7 bases and J by 0 bases, with 16 bases between the two germline ends. Germline V gives CDR1 MNHEY, CDR2 SMNVEV (reference sequence). CDR3 sequence reads: CASTRQAPGSYNEQFS. As DNA, the CDR3 is TGTGCCAGCACCAGACAGGCTCCGGGCTCCTACAATGAGCAGTTCTCC.

The chain combines TRBV9 with TRBJ1-6, with D tentatively TRBD1 (6 bases). The length of the CDR3 is 15 residues. Germline CDR1 is SGDLS and CDR2 is YYNGEE. V lost 3 bases and J 9 bases, leaving 16 bases between the germline ends. The CDR3 protein is CASSETPGGGSPLHF. The CDR3 coding sequence is TGTGCCAGCAGCGAGACCCCCGGGGGCGGTTCACCCCTCCACTTT.

This clonotype was observed many times. The chain uses TRBV20-1 and TRBJ1-5; D is unclear. The germline gives CDR1 DFQATT, CDR2 SNEGSKA (reference sequence). V was pared by 1 base and J by 4 bases, with 14 bases between. The CDR3 length is 15 residues. This CDR3 is CSARGTISTNQPQHF. The CDR3 region has the DNA TGCAGTGCTAGAGGCACGATTTCTACAAATCAGCCCCAGCATTTT.

This clonotype came up many times. This rearrangement joins TRBV2 to TRBJ1-6, with 8 bases that match TRBD1. CDR1 SNHLY and CDR2 FYNNEI come from the germline V gene. Trimming took 6 bases from V and 8 from J; bases not matched to a gene: 9. The CDR3 sequence is 15 residues long. For the CDR3, the DNA is TGTGCCAGCAGGGGGGACAGGCCCGCCGATTCACCCCTCCACTTT. It translates to CASRGDRPADSPLHF.

This clonotype was detected many times. The gene calls are TRBV10-3 and TRBJ1-2; 7 nucleotides match TRBD1. The germline V gene has CDR1 ENHRY and CDR2 SYGVKD. This CDR3 is built from 13 residues. With 4 bases clipped from V and 5 bases from J, the junction kept 4 bases outside the gene matches. The DNA for the CDR3 is TGTGCCATCAGTGCTGGGGACAGATATGGCTACACCTTC. This sequence encodes CAISAGDRYGYTF.

The CDR3 is CASSLDMNTGELFF. Written as DNA, the CDR3 is TGTGCCAGCAGCTTGGATATGAACACCGGGGAGCTGTTTTTT. This chain joins TRBV5-4 and TRBJ2-2; no definite D call. The CDR3 extends over 14 amino acids. Germline V CDR1 and CDR2: SGHNT, YYREEE (reference sequence). Trimming removed 0 bases at V and 1 base at J, with 4 bases between.